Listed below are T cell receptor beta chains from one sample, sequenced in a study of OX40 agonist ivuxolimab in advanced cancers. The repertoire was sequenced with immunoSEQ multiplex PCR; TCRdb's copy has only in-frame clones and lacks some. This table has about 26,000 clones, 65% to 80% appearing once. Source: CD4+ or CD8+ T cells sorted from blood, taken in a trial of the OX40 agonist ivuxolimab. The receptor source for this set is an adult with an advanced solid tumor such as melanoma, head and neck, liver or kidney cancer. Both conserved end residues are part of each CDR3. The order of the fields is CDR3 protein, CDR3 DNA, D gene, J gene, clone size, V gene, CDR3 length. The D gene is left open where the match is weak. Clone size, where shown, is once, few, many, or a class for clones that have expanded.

CDR3aa: CASSQDTGQGPPADTQYF
CDR3nt: TGCGCCAGCAGCCAAGATACGGGACAGGGGCCGCCTGCAGATACGCAGTATTTT
d_gene: TRBD1
j_gene: TRBJ2-3
abundance: .
v_gene: TRBV4-3
len: 18

CDR3aa: CASSSPLTGNNSPLHF
CDR3nt: TGTGCCAGTAGTTCTCCCCTCACAGGGAATAATTCACCCCTCCACTTT
d_gene: .
j_gene: TRBJ1-6
abundance: .
v_gene: TRBV19
len: 16

CDR3aa: CASSERGGNQPQHF
CDR3nt: TGTGCCAGCAGTGAACGGGGTGGCAATCAGCCCCAGCATTTT
d_gene: .
j_gene: TRBJ1-5
abundance: .
v_gene: TRBV6-5
len: 14

CDR3aa: CASIHTGSNQPQHF
CDR3nt: TGTGCCAGCATTCATACAGGGTCAAATCAGCCCCAGCATTTT
d_gene: .
j_gene: TRBJ1-5
abundance: .
v_gene: TRBV6-1
len: 14

CDR3aa: CASSVGVSAEQYF
CDR3nt: TGTGCCAGCAGCGTAGGGGTCAGCGCCGAGCAGTACTTC
d_gene: .
j_gene: TRBJ2-7
abundance: .
v_gene: TRBV9
len: 13

CDR3aa: CASSLVEEYYGYTF
CDR3nt: TGTGCCAGCAGCTTGGTGGAGGAATACTATGGCTACACCTTC
d_gene: .
j_gene: TRBJ1-2
abundance: .
v_gene: TRBV4-2
len: 14

CDR3aa: CASATGTGVHEQYF
CDR3nt: TGTGCCAGCGCGACCGGGACAGGGGTCCACGAGCAGTACTTC
d_gene: TRBD1
j_gene: TRBJ2-7
abundance: once
v_gene: TRBV27
len: 14

CDR3aa: CASTPIETPQETQYF
CDR3nt: TGTGCCAGCACCCCGATCGAGACGCCCCAAGAGACCCAGTACTTC
d_gene: .
j_gene: TRBJ2-5
abundance: .
v_gene: TRBV7-8
len: 15

CDR3aa: CASSIGRINEQYF
CDR3nt: TGTGCCAGTAGTATCGGCAGGATTAACGAGCAGTACTTC
d_gene: .
j_gene: TRBJ2-7
abundance: .
v_gene: TRBV19
len: 13

CDR3aa: CASSLAGGGYEQYF
CDR3nt: TGTGCCAGCAGCTTAGCAGGCGGGGGATACGAGCAGTACTTC
d_gene: TRBD2
j_gene: TRBJ2-7
abundance: .
v_gene: TRBV7-8
len: 14

CDR3aa: CASTPAGSNTGELFF
CDR3nt: TGTGCCAGCACCCCGGCAGGGTCGAACACCGGGGAGCTGTTTTTT
d_gene: .
j_gene: TRBJ2-2
abundance: .
v_gene: TRBV5-5
len: 15

CDR3aa: CASSPPTGSSDTQYF
CDR3nt: TGTGCCAGCAGCCCCCCCACGGGGTCATCAGATACGCAGTATTTT
d_gene: .
j_gene: TRBJ2-3
abundance: .
v_gene: TRBV9
len: 15

CDR3aa: CATSGPNEKLFF
CDR3nt: TGTGCCACCTCGGGGCCTAATGAAAAACTGTTTTTT
d_gene: .
j_gene: TRBJ1-4
abundance: .
v_gene: TRBV27
len: 12

CDR3aa: CASSEWGGQSDGYTF
CDR3nt: TGTGCCAGCAGTGAATGGGGGGGACAGTCCGATGGCTACACCTTC
d_gene: TRBD1
j_gene: TRBJ1-2
abundance: .
v_gene: TRBV25-1
len: 15

CDR3aa: CASSDDGWFYNSPLHF
CDR3nt: TGTGCCAGCAGTGACGACGGCTGGTTTTATAATTCACCCCTCCACTTT
d_gene: .
j_gene: TRBJ1-6
abundance: .
v_gene: TRBV25-1
len: 16

CDR3aa: CSVEVRGTNTEAFF
CDR3nt: TGCAGCGTTGAAGTGAGAGGAACCAACACTGAAGCTTTCTTT
d_gene: .
j_gene: TRBJ1-1
abundance: few
v_gene: TRBV29-1
len: 14

CDR3aa: CASSPIAGGTTDTQYF
CDR3nt: TGTGCCAGCAGCCCCATAGCGGGGGGGACCACAGATACGCAGTATTTT
d_gene: TRBD2
j_gene: TRBJ2-3
abundance: few
v_gene: TRBV7-6
len: 16

CDR3aa: CASLEAEASTDTQYF
CDR3nt: TGTGCCAGCTTAGAAGCAGAAGCTAGCACAGATACGCAGTATTTT
d_gene: .
j_gene: TRBJ2-3
abundance: .
v_gene: TRBV6-5
len: 15

CDR3aa: CASSLVGSGGAQKNIQYF
CDR3nt: TGTGCCAGCAGCTTAGTTGGTAGCGGGGGGGCTCAAAAAAACATTCAGTACTTC
d_gene: TRBD2
j_gene: TRBJ2-4
abundance: .
v_gene: TRBV11-2
len: 18

CDR3aa: CATSEASYNEQFF
CDR3nt: TGTGCCACGAGCGAGGCCTCCTACAATGAGCAGTTCTTC
d_gene: .
j_gene: TRBJ2-1
abundance: once
v_gene: TRBV5-4
len: 13

CDR3aa: CASSQGGFYSNQPQHF
CDR3nt: TGTGCCAGCAGCCAAGGGGGATTCTATAGCAATCAGCCCCAGCATTTT
d_gene: .
j_gene: TRBJ1-5
abundance: .
v_gene: TRBV13
len: 16

CDR3aa: CASSPDRILNYGYTF
CDR3nt: TGTGCCAGCAGTCCGGACAGGATTTTAAACTATGGCTACACCTTC
d_gene: TRBD1
j_gene: TRBJ1-2
abundance: .
v_gene: TRBV2
len: 15